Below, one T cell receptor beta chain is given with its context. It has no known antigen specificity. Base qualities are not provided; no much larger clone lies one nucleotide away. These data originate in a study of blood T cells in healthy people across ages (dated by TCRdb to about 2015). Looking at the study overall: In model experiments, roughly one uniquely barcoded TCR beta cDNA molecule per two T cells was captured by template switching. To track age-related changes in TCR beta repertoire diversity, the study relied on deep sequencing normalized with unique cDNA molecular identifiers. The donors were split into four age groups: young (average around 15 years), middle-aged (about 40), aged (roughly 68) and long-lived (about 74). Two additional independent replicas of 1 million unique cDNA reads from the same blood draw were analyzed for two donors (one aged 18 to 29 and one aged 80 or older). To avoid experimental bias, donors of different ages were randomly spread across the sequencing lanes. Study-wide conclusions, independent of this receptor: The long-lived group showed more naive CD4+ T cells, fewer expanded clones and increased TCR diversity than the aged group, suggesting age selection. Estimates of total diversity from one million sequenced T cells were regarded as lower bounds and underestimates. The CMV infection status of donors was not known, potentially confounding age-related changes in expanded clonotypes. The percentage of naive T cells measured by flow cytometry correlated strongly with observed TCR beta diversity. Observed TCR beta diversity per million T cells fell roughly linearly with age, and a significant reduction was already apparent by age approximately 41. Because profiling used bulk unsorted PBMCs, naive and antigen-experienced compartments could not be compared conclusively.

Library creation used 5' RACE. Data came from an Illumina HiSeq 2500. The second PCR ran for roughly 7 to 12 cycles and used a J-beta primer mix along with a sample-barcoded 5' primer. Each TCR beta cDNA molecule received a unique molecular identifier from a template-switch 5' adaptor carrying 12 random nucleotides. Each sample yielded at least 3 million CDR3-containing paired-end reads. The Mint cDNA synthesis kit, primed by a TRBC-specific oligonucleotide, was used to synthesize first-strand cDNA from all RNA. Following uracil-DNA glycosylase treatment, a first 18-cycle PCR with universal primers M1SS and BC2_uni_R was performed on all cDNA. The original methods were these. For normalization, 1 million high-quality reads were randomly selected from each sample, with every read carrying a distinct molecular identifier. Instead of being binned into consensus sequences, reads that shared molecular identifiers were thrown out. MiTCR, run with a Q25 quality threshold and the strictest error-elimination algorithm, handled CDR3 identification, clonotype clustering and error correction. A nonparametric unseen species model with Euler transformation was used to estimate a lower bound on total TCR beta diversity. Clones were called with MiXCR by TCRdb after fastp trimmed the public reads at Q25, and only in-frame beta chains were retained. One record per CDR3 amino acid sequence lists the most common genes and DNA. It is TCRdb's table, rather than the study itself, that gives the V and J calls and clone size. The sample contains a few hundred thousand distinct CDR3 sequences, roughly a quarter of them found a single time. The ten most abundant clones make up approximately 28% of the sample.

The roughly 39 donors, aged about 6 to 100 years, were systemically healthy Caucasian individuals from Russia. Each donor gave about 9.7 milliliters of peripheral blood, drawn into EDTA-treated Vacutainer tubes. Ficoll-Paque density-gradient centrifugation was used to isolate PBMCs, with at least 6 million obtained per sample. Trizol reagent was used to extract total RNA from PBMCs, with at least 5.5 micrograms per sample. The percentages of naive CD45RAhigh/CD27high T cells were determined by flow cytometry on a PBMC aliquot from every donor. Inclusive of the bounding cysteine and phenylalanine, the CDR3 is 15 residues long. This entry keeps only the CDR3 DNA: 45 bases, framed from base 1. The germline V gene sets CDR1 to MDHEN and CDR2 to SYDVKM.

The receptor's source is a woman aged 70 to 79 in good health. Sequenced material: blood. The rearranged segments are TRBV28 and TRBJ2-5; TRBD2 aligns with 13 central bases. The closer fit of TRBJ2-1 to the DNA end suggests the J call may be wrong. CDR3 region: CASLTGTSGDNEQFF. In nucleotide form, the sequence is TGTGCCAGCCTAACCGGGACTAGCGGGGACAATGAGCAGTTCTTC.